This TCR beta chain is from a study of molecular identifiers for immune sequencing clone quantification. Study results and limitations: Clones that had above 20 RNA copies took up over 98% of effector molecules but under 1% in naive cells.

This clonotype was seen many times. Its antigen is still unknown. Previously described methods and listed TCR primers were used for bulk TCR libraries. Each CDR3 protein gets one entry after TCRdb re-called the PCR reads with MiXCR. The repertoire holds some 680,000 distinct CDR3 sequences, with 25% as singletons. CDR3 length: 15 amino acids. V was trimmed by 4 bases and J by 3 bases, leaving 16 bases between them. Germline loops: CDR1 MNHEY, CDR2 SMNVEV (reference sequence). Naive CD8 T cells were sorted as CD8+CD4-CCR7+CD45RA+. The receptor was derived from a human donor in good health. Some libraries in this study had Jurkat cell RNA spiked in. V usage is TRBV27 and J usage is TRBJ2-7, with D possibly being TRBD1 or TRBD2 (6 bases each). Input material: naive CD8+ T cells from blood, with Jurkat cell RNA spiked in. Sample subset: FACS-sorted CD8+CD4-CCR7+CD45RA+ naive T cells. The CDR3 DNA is TGTGCCAGCAGTTCCCGAGGGGGGTGGAGCTACGAGCAGTACTTC. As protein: CASSSRGGWSYEQYF.